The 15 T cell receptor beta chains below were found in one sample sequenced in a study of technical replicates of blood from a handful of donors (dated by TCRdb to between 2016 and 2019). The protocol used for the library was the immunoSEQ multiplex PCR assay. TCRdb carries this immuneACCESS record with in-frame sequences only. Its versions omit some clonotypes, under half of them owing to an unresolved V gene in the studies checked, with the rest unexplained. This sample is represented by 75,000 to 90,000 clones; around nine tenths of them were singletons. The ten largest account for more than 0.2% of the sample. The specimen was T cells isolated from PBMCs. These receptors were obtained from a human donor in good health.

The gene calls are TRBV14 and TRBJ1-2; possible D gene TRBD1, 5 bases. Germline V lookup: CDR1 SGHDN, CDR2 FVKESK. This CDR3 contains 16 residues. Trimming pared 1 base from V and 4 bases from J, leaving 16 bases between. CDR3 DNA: TGTGCCAGCAGCCAAGTGCGGGGGAAGCGGCCCTATGGCTACACCTTC. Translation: CASSQVRGKRPYGYTF. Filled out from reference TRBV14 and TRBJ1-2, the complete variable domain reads EAGVTQFPSHSVIEKGQTVTLRCDPISGHDNLYWYRRVMGKEIKFLLHFVKESKQDESGMPNNRFLAERTGGTYSTLKVQPAELEDSGVYFCASSQVRGKRPYGYTFGSGTRLTVV.

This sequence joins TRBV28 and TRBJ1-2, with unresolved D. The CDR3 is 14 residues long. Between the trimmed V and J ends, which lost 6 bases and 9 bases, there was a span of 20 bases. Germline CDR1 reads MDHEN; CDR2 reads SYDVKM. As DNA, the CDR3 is TGTGCCAGCAGGCAACAGAGACCCTATGGTAGCTACACCTTC. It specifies CASRQQRPYGSYTF.

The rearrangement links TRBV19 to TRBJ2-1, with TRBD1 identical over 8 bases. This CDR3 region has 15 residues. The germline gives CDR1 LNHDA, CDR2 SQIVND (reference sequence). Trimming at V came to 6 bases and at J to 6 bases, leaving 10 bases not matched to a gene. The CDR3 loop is CASRPGQGRINEQFF. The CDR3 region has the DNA TGTGCCAGTAGGCCAGGACAGGGTAGGATCAATGAGCAGTTCTTC.

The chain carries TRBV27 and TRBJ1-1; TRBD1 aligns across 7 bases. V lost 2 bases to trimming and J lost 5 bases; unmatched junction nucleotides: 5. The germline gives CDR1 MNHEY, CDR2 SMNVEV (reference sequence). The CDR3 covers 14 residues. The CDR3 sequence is CASSLTQGGTEAFF. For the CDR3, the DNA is TGTGCCAGCAGTTTAACCCAGGGGGGTACTGAAGCTTTCTTT.

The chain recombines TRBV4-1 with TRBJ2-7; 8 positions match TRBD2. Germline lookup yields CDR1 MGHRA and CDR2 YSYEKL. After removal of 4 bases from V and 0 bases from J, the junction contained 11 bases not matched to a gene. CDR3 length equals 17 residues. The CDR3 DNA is TGCGCCAGCAGCCCCTCGAATAGCGGGACAAACTCCTACGAGCAGTACTTC. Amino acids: CASSPSNSGTNSYEQYF.

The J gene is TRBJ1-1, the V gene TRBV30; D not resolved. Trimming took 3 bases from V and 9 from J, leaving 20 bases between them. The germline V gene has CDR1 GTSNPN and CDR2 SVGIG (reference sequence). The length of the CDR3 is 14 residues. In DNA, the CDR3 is TGTGCCTGGAGACAGTTGTTTGGTCTACATCAAGCTTTCTTT. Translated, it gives CAWRQLFGLHQAFF.

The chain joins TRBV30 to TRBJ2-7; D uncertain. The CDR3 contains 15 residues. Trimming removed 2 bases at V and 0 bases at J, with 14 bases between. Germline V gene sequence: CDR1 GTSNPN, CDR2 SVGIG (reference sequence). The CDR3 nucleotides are TGTGCCTGGAGTAAGGTAGCTAAGAGCTCCTACGAGCAGTACTTC. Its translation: CAWSKVAKSSYEQYF.

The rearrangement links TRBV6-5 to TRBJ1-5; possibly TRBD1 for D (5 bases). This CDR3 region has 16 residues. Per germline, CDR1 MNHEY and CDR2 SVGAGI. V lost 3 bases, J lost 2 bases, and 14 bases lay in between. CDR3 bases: TGTGCCAGCAGTTATACGCCAGGGAAGGGCAATCAGCCCCAGCATTTT. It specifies CASSYTPGKGNQPQHF.

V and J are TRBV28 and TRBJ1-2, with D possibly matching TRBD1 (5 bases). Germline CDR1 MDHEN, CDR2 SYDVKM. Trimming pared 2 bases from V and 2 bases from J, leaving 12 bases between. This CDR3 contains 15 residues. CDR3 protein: CASSLVPGGNYGYTF. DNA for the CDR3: TGTGCCAGCAGTTTAGTCCCCGGGGGGAACTATGGCTACACCTTC.

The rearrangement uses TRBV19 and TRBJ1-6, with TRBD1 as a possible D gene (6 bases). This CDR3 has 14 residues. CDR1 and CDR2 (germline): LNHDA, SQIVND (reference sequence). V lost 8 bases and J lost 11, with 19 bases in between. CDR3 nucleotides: TGTGCCAGTTCGCAGGGCTCACAGGGTGCACCCCTCCACTTT. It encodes CASSQGSQGAPLHF.

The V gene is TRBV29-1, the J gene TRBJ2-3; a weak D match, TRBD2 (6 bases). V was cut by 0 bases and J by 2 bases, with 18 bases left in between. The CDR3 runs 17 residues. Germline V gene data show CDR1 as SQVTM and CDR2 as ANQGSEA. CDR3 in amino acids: CSVEDRGTHHYTDTQYF. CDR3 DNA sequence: TGCAGCGTTGAAGATCGAGGGACTCACCACTACACAGATACGCAGTATTTT.

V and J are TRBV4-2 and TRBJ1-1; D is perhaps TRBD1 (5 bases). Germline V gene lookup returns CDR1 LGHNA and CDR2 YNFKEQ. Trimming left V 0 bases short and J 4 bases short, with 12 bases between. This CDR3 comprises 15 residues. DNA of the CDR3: TGTGCCAGCAGCCAAGATGTACCAGGGTCCACTGAAGCTTTCTTT. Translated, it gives CASSQDVPGSTEAFF.

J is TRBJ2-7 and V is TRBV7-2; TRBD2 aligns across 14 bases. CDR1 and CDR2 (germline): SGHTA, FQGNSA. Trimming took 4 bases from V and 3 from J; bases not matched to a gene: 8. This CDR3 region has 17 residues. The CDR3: CASSYQSGTSGSYEQYF. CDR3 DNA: TGTGCCAGCAGCTATCAGTCAGGGACTAGCGGGAGCTACGAGCAGTACTTC.

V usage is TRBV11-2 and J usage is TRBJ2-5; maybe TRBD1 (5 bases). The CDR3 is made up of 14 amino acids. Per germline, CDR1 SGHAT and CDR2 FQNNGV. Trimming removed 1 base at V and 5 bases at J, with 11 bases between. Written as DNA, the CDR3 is TGTGCCAGCAGCTTAGTCAGGGATCTGGAGACCCAGTACTTC. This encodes CASSLVRDLETQYF. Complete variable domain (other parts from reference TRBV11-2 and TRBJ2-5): EAGVAQSPRYKIIEKRQSVAFWCNPISGHATLYWYQQILGQGPKLLIQFQNNGVVDDSQLPKDRFSAERLKGVDSTLKIQPAKLEDSAVYLCASSLVRDLETQYFGPGTRLLVL.

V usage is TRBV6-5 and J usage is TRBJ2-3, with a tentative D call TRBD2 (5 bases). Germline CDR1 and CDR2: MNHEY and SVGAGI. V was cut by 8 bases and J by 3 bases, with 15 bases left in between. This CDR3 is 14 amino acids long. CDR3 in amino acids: CASHPTPGTDTQYF. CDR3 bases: TGTGCCAGCCACCCCACCCCGGGAACAGATACGCAGTATTTT.